The 18 T cell receptor beta chains below all came from one sample that was sequenced in a study of prognosis after radiotherapy for stage I lung cancer (dated by TCRdb to the early 2020s). TCRdb lists the instrument as Illumina HiSeq 3000. Two rounds of multiplex PCR were performed to amplify the TCR beta CDR3 region from genomic DNA. In the first round of PCR, primers specific to each TRBV and TRBJ gene were used, and the primer sequences are filed in Chinese patent CN105087789A. TCRdb reran the public reads through fastp at Q25 and MiXCR, keeping productive beta chains. Duplicate CDR3 protein sequences are folded into a single record with the most common DNA and genes. The sample profile shows some 34,000 distinct CDR3 sequences; under 40% of them were found once. The ten largest clones take up 16% of the sample. Sequencing was performed on PBMCs, taken before or after stereotactic body radiation therapy (not recorded which). The receptors shown here come from a donor aged 50 or older with non-small cell lung cancer.

About this clonotype itself: The junction and the germline gene differ at one end; a read error may be behind it. The V call is TRBV15, the J call TRBJ1-6, with 8 bases lining up with TRBD1. The CDR3 runs to 13 residues. Germline CDR1 is LNHNV and CDR2 is YYDKDF (reference sequence). DNA of the CDR3: TGTGCCACCAGCTTGACAGGGGATCCACCCCTCAACTTT. Protein: CATSLTGDPPLNF.

In this sample, this clonotype turned up a few times. The CDR3 protein is CASSLGGASTDTQYF. CDR3 coding DNA: TGTGCCAGCAGCTTGGGGGGGGCCAGCACAGATACGCAGTATTTT. This chain links TRBV5-4 with TRBJ2-3, with D possibly being TRBD1 or TRBD2 (6 bases each). Germline V gene lookup returns CDR1 SGHNT and CDR2 YYREEE (reference sequence). The length of the CDR3 is 15 residues. The V end lost 0 bases, the J end lost 0 bases, and 8 bases lay between the germline ends.

This clonotype was observed at least ten times. The chain carries TRBV28 and TRBJ1-1; 8 nucleotides line up with TRBD1. Germline CDR1 reads MDHEN; CDR2 reads SYDVKM. The trim removed 6 bases at V and 1 base at J, leaving 4 bases unmatched. The CDR3 covers 14 residues. This CDR3 is CASRKTGANTEAFF. CDR3 sequence (DNA): TGTGCCAGCAGAAAGACAGGGGCGAACACTGAAGCTTTCTTT.

This clonotype was seen ten or more times. The rearrangement uses TRBV29-1 and TRBJ2-3; maybe TRBD1 (5 bases). CDR1 and CDR2 (germline): SQVTM, ANQGSEA. This CDR3 contains 13 residues. V lost 4 bases and J lost 3, with 11 bases in between. The CDR3 loop is CSVARVGTDTQYF. CDR3 nucleotides: TGCAGCGTTGCCAGGGTTGGGACAGATACGCAGTATTTT.

CDR3 sequence: CAIRTSGDFSKEQYF. Here the CDR3 DNA reads TGTGCCATCCGGACTAGCGGGGACTTCTCTAAAGAGCAGTACTTC. The V call is TRBV27, the J call TRBJ2-7; 12 bases map to TRBD2. CDR1 is MNHEY, CDR2 SMNVEV, per germline (reference sequence). This CDR3 has 15 amino acids. The J segment lost 7 bases and the V segment lost 10 bases, leaving 14 bases of the junction unmatched.

This clonotype has at least ten counts. CDR3: CASSSGGSNQPQHF. The CDR3, as DNA: TGTGCCAGCAGCTCAGGGGGGAGCAATCAGCCCCAGCATTTT. The chain employs TRBV9 and TRBJ1-5, with 7 bases identical to TRBD1. The CDR3 is made up of 14 amino acids. V trimming: 4 bases; J trimming: 1 base; junction bases outside the gene matches: 2. From germline, CDR1 is SGDLS and CDR2 YYNGEE.

This clonotype was observed a single time. The junction and the germline gene differ at one end; a read error may be behind it. The chain links TRBV5-1 to TRBJ2-5; D might be TRBD2 (5 bases). Germline V gene data show CDR1 as SGHRS and CDR2 as YFSETQ. This CDR3 is 14 amino acids long. CDR3 DNA: TGCGCCAACAGCTTGGAGGCCCGTATAGAGACCCAGTACTTC. Translated, it gives CANSLEARIETQYF.

This clonotype was seen many times. The J gene is TRBJ2-3, the V gene TRBV7-3, with 8 bases aligning to TRBD2. J was trimmed by 0 bases and V by 2 bases; bases with no gene match: 7. Germline V gene data show CDR1 as SGHTA and CDR2 as FQGTGA. This CDR3 is built from 17 residues. CDR3 region: CASSLAGGPGSTDTQYF. CDR3 DNA sequence: TGTGCCAGCAGCTTAGCGGGGGGACCGGGAAGCACAGATACGCAGTATTTT.

The sample holds many counts of this clonotype. The chain carries TRBV2 and TRBJ2-4; 8 bases are a match to TRBD2. This CDR3 spans 22 amino acids. Germline trimming cut 0 bases from V and 0 bases from J; bases unmatched to any gene: 19. Looked up from germline, CDR1 is SNHLY and CDR2 is FYNNEI. In nucleotides, the CDR3 is TGTGCCAGCAGTGAAGCGCTTCAATCGGGGGGGCCCGTACAATTAGCCAAAAACATTCAGTACTTC. Its protein product is CASSEALQSGGPVQLAKNIQYF.

In this sample, this clonotype turned up many times. V gene TRBV30 combines with J gene TRBJ2-2; 8 positions agree with TRBD2. Germline trimming cut 4 bases from V and 0 bases from J; bases unmatched to any gene: 1. This CDR3 comprises 14 residues. In germline, CDR1 is GTSNPN, CDR2 SVGIG (reference sequence). CDR3 sequence reads: CAWNSGANTGELFF. CDR3 DNA: TGTGCCTGGAATAGCGGGGCGAACACCGGGGAGCTGTTTTTT.

This clonotype was detected ten times or more. This chain joins TRBV12-3 or TRBV12-4 and TRBJ1-2, with a tentative D call TRBD1 (5 bases). The CDR3 has 14 amino acids. V was shortened by 4 bases and J by 6 bases, with 15 bases between the two germline ends. The CDR3 here is CASSSAGTIHGYTF. DNA of the CDR3: TGTGCCAGCAGTTCAGCCGGGACGATTCATGGCTACACCTTC.

This clonotype has ten or more counts. The CDR3 coding sequence is TGTGCCAGCAGTTTTGCGTCAGGGGAAGATACGCAGTATTTT. Translating gives CASSFASGEDTQYF. The V and J genes are TRBV27 and TRBJ2-3; D perhaps matches TRBD1 (6 bases). V was cut by 3 bases and J by 5 bases, with 12 bases left in between. This CDR3 region has 14 residues. Germline lookup yields CDR1 MNHEY and CDR2 SMNVEV (reference sequence).

Concerning this clonotype: This may arise from a read error, as a much more abundant clone is one base away. The V gene is TRBV5-4, the J gene TRBJ1-2; possibly TRBD1 for D (6 bases). The germline V and J ends were trimmed by 0 bases and 6 bases, with 21 bases remaining between them. The CDR3 has 17 residues. CDR1 is SGHNT and CDR2 is YYREEE in the germline V gene (reference sequence). The CDR3 bases are TGTGCCAGCAGCTTGGCCGGTCGGACAGATATTTACCATGGCTACACCTTC. Translating it yields CASSLAGRTDIYHGYTF. The whole variable domain, filled in from reference TRBV5-4 and TRBJ1-2, reads ETGVTQSPTHLIKTRGQQVTLRCSSQSGHNTVSWYQQALGQGPQFIFQYYREEENGRGNFPPRFSGLQFPNYSSELNVNALELDDSALYLCASSLAGRTDIYHGYTFGSGTRLTVV.

This clonotype was counted at least ten times. J is TRBJ2-1 and V is TRBV28; 8 bases agree with TRBD1. Per the germline V gene, CDR1 is MDHEN and CDR2 is SYDVKM. V lost 2 bases, J lost 13 bases, and 10 bases stayed unmatched. CDR3 size: 14 residues. DNA of the CDR3: TGTGCCAGCAGTTTACCCTGGGGACAGGAGCGACAGTTCTTC. Amino acid sequence: CASSLPWGQERQFF.

Concerning this clonotype itself: A single base separates this from a much larger clone, so it may be a read error. The V call is TRBV6-1, the J call TRBJ2-3, with 8 bases that match TRBD2. CDR1 and CDR2 (germline): MNHNS, SASEGT. The junction had 11 bases not matched to a gene; V was cut back by 5 bases and J by 1 base. CDR3 length: 17 residues. This CDR3 reads CASSRTLKAGGTDTQYF. CDR3 DNA sequence: TGTGCCAGCAGTCGTACCCTCAAAGCGGGGGGCACAGATACGCAGTATTTT.

In this sample, this clonotype turned up many times. The chain's CDR3 is CASSLEGAGELFF. Here the CDR3 DNA reads TGTGCCAGCAGCTTGGAAGGGGCCGGGGAGCTGTTTTTT. This sequence joins TRBV7-2 and TRBJ2-2; D might be TRBD1 (5 bases). Per the germline V gene, CDR1 is SGHTA and CDR2 is FQGNSA. This CDR3 is built from 13 residues. Between the trimmed V and J ends, which lost 3 bases and 6 bases, there was a span of 8 bases. The entire variable domain, with the rest obtained from reference TRBV7-2 and TRBJ2-2, is as follows: GAGVSQSPSNKVTEKGKDVELRCDPISGHTALYWYRQSLGQGLEFLIYFQGNSAPDKSGLPSDRFSAERTGGSVSTLTIQRTQQEDSAVYLCASSLEGAGELFFGEGSRLTVL.

This clonotype was detected ten times or more. This chain connects TRBV5-4 to TRBJ1-5; weak D call: TRBD1 (5 bases). Germline V CDR1 and CDR2: SGHNT, YYREEE (reference sequence). Trimming stripped 0 bases from V and 4 bases from J, with 29 bases between. The CDR3 runs 21 residues. The CDR3 protein is CASSLERKEGSKSGGNQPQHF. The CDR3 DNA reads TGTGCCAGCAGCTTGGAGAGGAAAGAGGGGTCTAAGTCTGGAGGTAATCAGCCCCAGCATTTT.

This clonotype was detected once. The V call is TRBV5-1, the J call TRBJ2-7, with D tentatively TRBD2 (5 bases). Germline V gene lookup returns CDR1 SGHRS and CDR2 YFSETQ. Trimming took off 6 bases at V and 6 bases at J, with 16 bases between the two ends. This CDR3 spans 13 amino acids. The CDR3 sequence: CASTRTPSAEQYF. CDR3 sequence (DNA): TGCGCCAGCACCCGGACTCCCTCGGCCGAGCAGTACTTC.